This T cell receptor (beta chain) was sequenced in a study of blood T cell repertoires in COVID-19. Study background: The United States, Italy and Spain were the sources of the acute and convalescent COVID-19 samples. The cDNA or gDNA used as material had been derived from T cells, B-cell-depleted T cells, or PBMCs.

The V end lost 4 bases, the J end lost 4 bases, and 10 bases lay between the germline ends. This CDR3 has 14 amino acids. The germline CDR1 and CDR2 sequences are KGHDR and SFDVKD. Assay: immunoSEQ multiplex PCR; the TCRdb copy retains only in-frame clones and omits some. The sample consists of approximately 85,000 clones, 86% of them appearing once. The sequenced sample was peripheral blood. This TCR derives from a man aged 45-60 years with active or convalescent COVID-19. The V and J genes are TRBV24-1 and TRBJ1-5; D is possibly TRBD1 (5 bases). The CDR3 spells CATSERGGNQPQHF. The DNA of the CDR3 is TGTGCCACCAGTGAACGGGGGGGGAATCAGCCCCAGCATTTT.